This T cell receptor beta chain was sequenced in a study of cytomegalovirus exposure and HLA in healthy donors. Study observations and caveats: Cytomegalovirus association was listed for 150 or so TCR beta chains. Being productive about 87% or about 30% of the time was typical of most TCR beta V segments in an earlier analysis.

V lost 2 bases, J lost 4 bases, and 19 bases lay in between. The CDR3 length is 17 residues. Germline values: CDR1 MNHNS, CDR2 SASEGT. As regards this clone: The antigen is not known.

The PCR ran on 60 Vbeta and 13 Jbeta primers. Clones were read by immunoSEQ multiplex PCR, and TCRdb kept only the in-frame ones, dropping some. The top ten hold about 6% of the sample, which has 200,000 or so clones, about 83% seen once. The sequenced material came from PBMCs. The clonotype originates from a woman aged 30 to 39 in good health and CMV-seropositive. The chain couples TRBV6-1 to TRBJ2-3; maybe TRBD1 (5 bases). In DNA, the CDR3 is TGTGCCAGCAGTGAACGTCCCCAACAGGCCAGGTCAGATACGCAGTATTTT. Translated, it gives CASSERPQQARSDTQYF.